This T cell receptor (beta chain) was identified during a study of control samples from healthy donors and cancer patients. The CDR3 is made up of 12 amino acids. Per the germline V gene, CDR1 is KGHDR and CDR2 is SFDVKD. V shed 9 bases, J shed 9 bases, and the junction held 7 bases outside the gene matches. Here immunoSEQ multiplex PCR was the method, and the copy in TCRdb shows in-frame clones only, minus some. The repertoire holds 150,000 to 160,000 clones, with about 94% as singletons. The TCR sequence derives from a man aged 40-49 years in good health. Sample: blood. The V call is TRBV24-1, the J call TRBJ2-1; TRBD1 matches 7 bases. This CDR3 reads CATETGSREQFF. In DNA, the CDR3 is TGTGCCACCGAGACAGGGTCGCGTGAGCAGTTCTTC.